This TCR beta chain was captured in a study of T cell changes during pregnancy in multiple sclerosis. The germline V and J ends were trimmed by 1 base and 4 bases, with 8 bases remaining between them. The CDR3 is 12 amino acids. CDR1 SQVTM and CDR2 ANQGSEA come from the germline V gene. Repertoires were generated with immunoSEQ multiplex PCR, while TCRdb's copy carries only in-frame clones and drops some. The sample carries roughly 93,000 clones, 80% to 95% recorded once. Sequencing used peripheral blood, obtained in the first trimester of pregnancy. The rearrangement links TRBV29-1 to TRBJ2-7; maybe TRBD1 (5 bases). The sequence derives from a female donor in good health, enrolled as a control in a pregnancy study. CDR3 nucleotides: TGCAGCGTTGAAGGCCAGGGTTACGAGCAGTACTTC. It is translated as CSVEGQGYEQYF.